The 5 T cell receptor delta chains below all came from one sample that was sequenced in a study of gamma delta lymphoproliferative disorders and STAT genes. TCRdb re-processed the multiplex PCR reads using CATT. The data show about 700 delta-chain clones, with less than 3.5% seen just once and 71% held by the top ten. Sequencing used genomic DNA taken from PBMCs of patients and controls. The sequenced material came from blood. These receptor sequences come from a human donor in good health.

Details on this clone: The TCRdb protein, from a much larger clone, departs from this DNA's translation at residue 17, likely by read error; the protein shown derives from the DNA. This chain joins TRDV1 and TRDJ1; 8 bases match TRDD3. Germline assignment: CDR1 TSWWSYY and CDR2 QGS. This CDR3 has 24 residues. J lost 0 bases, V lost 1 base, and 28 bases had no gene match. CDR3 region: CALGEPKRFLTHLGDQVYTDKLIF. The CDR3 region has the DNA TGTGCTCTTGGGGAACCGAAGCGGTTCCTGACCCATCTGGGGGACCAGGTGTACACCGATAAACTCATCTTT.

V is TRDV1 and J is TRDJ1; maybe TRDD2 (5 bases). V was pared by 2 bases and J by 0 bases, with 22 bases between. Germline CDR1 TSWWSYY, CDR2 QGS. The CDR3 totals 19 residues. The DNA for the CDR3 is TGTGCTCTTGGGGAAGCCGCTCCCTACCAGCCTTCGTACACCGATAAACTCATCTTT. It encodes CALGEAAPYQPSYTDKLIF.

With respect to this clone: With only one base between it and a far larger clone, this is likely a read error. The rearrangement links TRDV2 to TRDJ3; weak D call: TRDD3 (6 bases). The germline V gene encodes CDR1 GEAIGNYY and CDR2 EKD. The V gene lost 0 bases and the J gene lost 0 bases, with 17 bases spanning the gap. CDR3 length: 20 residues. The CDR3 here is CACDTSGGHPPSWDTRQMFF. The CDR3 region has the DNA TGTGCCTGTGACACCTCCGGGGGACACCCTCCCTCCTGGGACACCCGACAGATGTTTTTC.

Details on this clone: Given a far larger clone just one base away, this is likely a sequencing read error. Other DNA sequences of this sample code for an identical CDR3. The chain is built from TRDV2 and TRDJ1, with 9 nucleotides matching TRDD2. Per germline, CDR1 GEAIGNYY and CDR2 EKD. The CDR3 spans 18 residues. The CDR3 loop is CACVLVSFLPTDTDKLIF. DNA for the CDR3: TGTGCCTGTGTTCTAGTCTCCTTCCTACCCACCGACACTGATAAACTCATCTTT.

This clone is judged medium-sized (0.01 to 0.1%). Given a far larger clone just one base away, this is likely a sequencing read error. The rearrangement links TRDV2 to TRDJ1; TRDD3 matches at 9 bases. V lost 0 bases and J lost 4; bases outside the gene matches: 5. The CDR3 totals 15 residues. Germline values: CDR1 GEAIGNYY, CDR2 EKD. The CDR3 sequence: CACDTLGDRYDKLIF. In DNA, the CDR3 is TGTGCCTGTGACACCTTGGGGGATAGATACGATAAACTCATCTTT.